This T cell receptor (beta chain) emerged from a study of blood T cells in healthy people across ages. Isolation yielded PBMCs, at least 6.5 million per sample, in every case. This clonotype was seen a few times. Its antigen is not known. The use of a sample-barcoded 5' primer and a J-beta primer mix characterized a second PCR of about 6 to 11 cycles. MiXCR, applied by TCRdb to the 5' RACE reads, yields one record per CDR3 protein. This sample has hundreds of thousands of distinct CDR3 sequences, with about 56% found just once. Study results and caveats: Age showed a roughly linear inverse relationship with TCR beta diversity per million T cells.

The receptor's source is a man aged 40-50 years in good health. Material: blood.

The CDR3 protein is CASSLDGTGVPTNEKLFF. Here the CDR3 DNA reads TGTGCCAGCAGCTTGGATGGGACAGGGGTTCCAACTAATGAAAAACTGTTTTTT. This sequence joins TRBV5-5 and TRBJ1-4, with 10 bases identical to TRBD1. Germline CDR1 and CDR2: SGHKS and YYEKEE (reference sequence). Losses at the gene ends were 0 bases for V and 0 bases for J; bases not matched to a gene: 5. This CDR3 comprises 18 residues.